Following are 32 T cell receptor beta chains from one sample sequenced in a study of blood T cell repertoires in COVID-19. Using immunoSEQ multiplex PCR, the repertoire was profiled, and TCRdb retains in-frame clones only, with some absent. The table lists 270,000 or so clones, 75% to 90% of them singletons, with 4.1% in the top ten. Sequencing was performed on PBMCs or T cells enriched from blood (not recorded which). The receptor source for this set is a woman under 40 with acute COVID-19.

The chain has TRBV4-1 and TRBJ2-1; D may be TRBD1 (6 bases). From germline, CDR1 is MGHRA and CDR2 YSYEKL. V lost 4 bases and J lost 0, with 13 bases in between. The CDR3 runs 16 residues. As DNA, the CDR3 is TGCGCCAGCAGCCCACAAGGGGGAAGCTCCTACAATGAGCAGTTCTTC. Translating it yields CASSPQGGSSYNEQFF.

This clone occurred once. The chain is built from TRBV3-1 (or the pseudogene TRBV3-2) and TRBJ2-1, with 7 bases lining up with TRBD2. V lost 2 bases, J lost 6 bases, and 7 bases stayed unmatched. This CDR3 contains 15 residues. The germline CDR1 and CDR2 sequences are LGHDT and YNNKEL (reference sequence). The CDR3 protein is CASSQISSGGNEQFF. CDR3 nucleotides: TGTGCCAGCAGCCAAATCTCTAGCGGCGGCAATGAGCAGTTCTTC.

V is TRBV7-6 and J is TRBJ2-1; 15 bases align to TRBD2. Germline loops: CDR1 SGHVS, CDR2 FNYEAQ. Losses at the gene ends were 2 bases for V and 1 base for J; bases not matched to a gene: 6. This CDR3 spans 19 amino acids. CDR3 residues: CASSLSGTSGRRSYNEQFF. The DNA of the CDR3 is TGTGCCAGCAGCTTATCCGGGACTAGCGGGAGGAGGTCCTACAATGAGCAGTTCTTC.

The chain combines TRBV6-1 with TRBJ2-3; 9 nucleotides match TRBD1. The CDR3 spans 15 residues. Unmatched junction bases numbered 3, after V lost 3 bases and J lost 2 bases. In germline, CDR1 is MNHNS, CDR2 SASEGT. CDR3 in amino acids: CASSEGQGNTDTQYF. In DNA form, the CDR3 reads TGTGCCAGCAGTGAGGGACAGGGAAACACAGATACGCAGTATTTT.

In this sample, this clone turned up once. This chain joins TRBV19 and TRBJ2-5, with D tentatively TRBD2 (5 bases). Looked up from germline, CDR1 is LNHDA and CDR2 is SQIVND (reference sequence). Trimming left V 6 bases short and J 1 base short, with 6 bases between. The CDR3 runs to 12 residues. For the CDR3, the DNA is TGTGCCAGTAGGGACTTCCAAGAGACCCAGTACTTC. This codes for CASRDFQETQYF.

The V gene is TRBV6-6, the J gene TRBJ1-4, with D tentatively TRBD1 (5 bases). The germline gives CDR1 MNHNY, CDR2 SVGAGI (reference sequence). The CDR3 runs to 14 residues. V lost 9 bases and J lost 0, with 11 bases in between. CDR3 loop: CASRDRSTNEKLFF. In DNA form, the CDR3 reads TGTGCCAGTCGAGACAGATCAACTAATGAAAAACTGTTTTTT.

Here the CDR3 reads CASSEEVTGDYEQYF. CDR3 coding DNA: TGTGCCAGCAGTGAAGAGGTCACAGGGGACTACGAGCAGTACTTC. This sequence joins TRBV6-1 and TRBJ2-7; 7 nucleotides line up with TRBD1. V trimming: 1 base; J trimming: 3 bases; junction bases outside the gene matches: 6. Germline loops: CDR1 MNHNS, CDR2 SASEGT. This CDR3 spans 15 amino acids.

This clone appeared once. This chain connects TRBV9 to TRBJ1-3; TRBD1 agrees at 8 bases. The CDR3 consists of 17 residues. V dropped 3 bases and J dropped 0; count of bases not matched to a gene: 8. The germline CDR1 and CDR2 sequences are SGDLS and YYNGEE. The CDR3 region has the DNA TGTGCCAGCAGCGCCGCGGACAGGGAGTTCTCTGGAAACACCATATATTTT. This gives the protein CASSAADREFSGNTIYF.

The V gene is TRBV10-3, the J gene TRBJ2-1; D not certain. Germline loops: CDR1 ENHRY, CDR2 SYGVKD. The CDR3 loop spans 15 amino acids. V was clipped by 5 bases and J by 1 base, with 12 bases between them. Written as DNA, the CDR3 is TGTGCCATCAGTTCGGAACTACGTTCCTACAATGAGCAGTTCTTC. Its translation is CAISSELRSYNEQFF.

This clone was counted between two and nine times. V is TRBV3-1 (or the pseudogene TRBV3-2) and J is TRBJ2-7, with 14 bases identical to TRBD2. There are 15 residues in the CDR3. V was clipped by 3 bases and J by 2 bases; unmatched bases: 0. Germline assignment: CDR1 LGHDT and CDR2 YNNKEL (reference sequence). The CDR3 DNA sequence: TGTGCCAGCAGCCAGACTAGCGGGAGGGCCTACGAGCAGTACTTC. Its protein is CASSQTSGRAYEQYF.

The rearrangement joins TRBV19 to TRBJ2-1; weak D call: TRBD1 (5 bases). CDR3 length: 15 residues. Looked up from germline, CDR1 is LNHDA and CDR2 is SQIVND (reference sequence). Trimming took off 1 base at V and 2 bases at J, with 9 bases between the two ends. CDR3 sequence reads: CASSIVAGTYNEQFF. In DNA, the CDR3 is TGTGCCAGTAGTATAGTGGCAGGGACCTACAATGAGCAGTTCTTC.

This chain connects TRBV6-6 to TRBJ2-7; 12 bases are a match to TRBD2. Germline CDR1 reads MNHNY; CDR2 reads SVGAGI (reference sequence). The J segment lost 2 bases and the V segment lost 6 bases, leaving 5 bases of the junction unmatched. CDR3 size: 15 residues. CDR3 residues: CASRTGTSGPYEQYF. CDR3 sequence (DNA): TGTGCCAGCAGAACCGGGACTAGCGGGCCCTACGAGCAGTACTTC.

The gene calls are TRBV7-3 and TRBJ2-1; D is possibly TRBD1 (5 bases). Trimming took off 5 bases at V and 7 bases at J, with 21 bases between the two ends. Germline lookup yields CDR1 SGHTA and CDR2 FQGTGA. CDR3 length equals 16 residues. The CDR3 region has the DNA TGTGCCAGCAGCCCCAGTTCAGGGCCCCTAGGAAATGAGCAGTTCTTC. Protein: CASSPSSGPLGNEQFF.

The chain employs TRBV5-1 and TRBJ2-5; 12 positions match TRBD2. CDR1 is SGHRS, CDR2 YFSETQ, per germline. This CDR3 comprises 20 residues. V lost 3 bases to trimming and J lost 2 bases; unmatched junction nucleotides: 17. CDR3 region: CASSSIPGLAGVRLQETQYF. The CDR3 DNA reads as TGCGCCAGCAGCTCGATACCGGGACTAGCGGGCGTCCGCTTACAAGAGACCCAGTACTTC. The whole variable domain, filled in from reference TRBV5-1 and TRBJ2-5, reads KAGVTQTPRYLIKTRGQQVTLSCSPISGHRSVSWYQQTPGQGLQFLFEYFSETQRNKGNFPGRFSGRQFSNSRSEMNVSTLELGDSALYLCASSSIPGLAGVRLQETQYFGPGTRLLVL.

The chain uses TRBV6-1 and TRBJ2-1, with 9 nucleotides matching TRBD1. Germline V lookup: CDR1 MNHNS, CDR2 SASEGT. This CDR3 spans 15 amino acids. The V segment lost 1 base and the J segment 8 bases; nucleotides outside the gene matches: 6. The CDR3 sequence is CASSEGQGVFDEQFF. CDR3 DNA sequence: TGTGCCAGCAGTGAAGGACAGGGGGTCTTCGATGAGCAGTTCTTC.

The chain has TRBV2 and TRBJ1-5, with 8 bases lining up with TRBD1. Germline V gene sequence: CDR1 SNHLY, CDR2 FYNNEI. V lost 6 bases to trimming and J lost 5 bases; unmatched junction nucleotides: 3. The CDR3 runs to 13 residues. CDR3 protein: CASRADRDQPQHF. In DNA, the CDR3 is TGTGCCAGCAGAGCGGACAGGGATCAGCCCCAGCATTTT.

The chain joins TRBV5-1 to TRBJ2-7, with 15 bases identical to TRBD2. Germline trimming cut 4 bases from V and 2 bases from J; bases unmatched to any gene: 10. The length of the CDR3 is 18 residues. Germline V gene sequence: CDR1 SGHRS, CDR2 YFSETQ. Here the CDR3 DNA reads TGCGCCAGCAGCCCGGGACTAGCGGGAGGACGCCTGACCTACGAGCAGTACTTC. This translates into CASSPGLAGGRLTYEQYF.

Only one count was recorded for this clone. The V gene is TRBV21-1, the J gene TRBJ2-1; the table's TRBD2 call for D was not verified on the DNA. TRBV21-1 is termed a pseudogene. The CDR3 runs 15 residues. Written as DNA, the CDR3 is TGTGCCAGCAGAGAAAGGCTAGAATCCTACAATGAGCAGTTCTTC. Translation: CASRERLESYNEQFF.

The chain carries TRBV6-4 and TRBJ2-2; 9 bases match TRBD1. Germline V CDR1 and CDR2: MRHNA, SNTAGT. The CDR3 runs 16 residues. V was pared by 0 bases and J by 2 bases, with 1 base of the junction left unmatched. The CDR3 is CASSDSGQGNTGELFF. As DNA, the CDR3 is TGTGCCAGCAGTGACTCGGGACAGGGCAACACCGGGGAGCTGTTTTTT.

The V call is TRBV27, the J call TRBJ2-7; 7 bases fit TRBD1. The CDR3 extends over 15 amino acids. Germline trimming cut 1 base from V and 2 bases from J; bases unmatched to any gene: 5. Looked up from germline, CDR1 is MNHEY and CDR2 is SMNVEV (reference sequence). The CDR3 DNA follows: TGTGCCAGCAGTTTATACCTAGACAGGGCCTACGAGCAGTACTTC. Translation: CASSLYLDRAYEQYF.

The V and J genes are TRBV13 and TRBJ1-1, with 10 bases fitting TRBD1. The ends lost 5 bases at V and 7 bases at J; junction bases unmatched: 4. The germline V gene encodes CDR1 PRHDT and CDR2 FYEKMQ (reference sequence). The CDR3 sequence is 13 residues long. The CDR3 region has the DNA TGTGCCAGCAGCCCCGGGACAGGGGATGAAGCTTTCTTT. Translated: CASSPGTGDEAFF.

This clone was seen a single time. The chain combines TRBV10-3 with TRBJ2-7; TRBD2 matches at 9 bases. CDR3 length equals 15 residues. Germline V gene data show CDR1 as ENHRY and CDR2 as SYGVKD. Losses at the gene ends were 2 bases for V and 0 bases for J; bases not matched to a gene: 2. DNA for the CDR3: TGTGCCATCAGTGAGGCGACTAGCGGCTCCTACGAGCAGTACTTC. Its translation: CAISEATSGSYEQYF.

The chain has TRBV5-4 and TRBJ2-3, with D hard to call. V was shortened by 5 bases and J by 5 bases, with 9 bases between the two germline ends. Germline CDR1 reads SGHNT; CDR2 reads YYREEE (reference sequence). This CDR3 is 12 amino acids long. CDR3 nucleotides: TGTGCCAGCAGTTACAGATTAGATACGCAGTATTTT. Amino acids: CASSYRLDTQYF.

The gene calls are TRBV24-1 and TRBJ1-4; TRBD1 is a possible D gene (5 bases). V was cut by 5 bases and J by 7 bases, with 13 bases left in between. The CDR3 runs to 14 residues. Germline V gene lookup returns CDR1 KGHDR and CDR2 SFDVKD. Here the CDR3 DNA reads TGTGCCACCAGTGGGTCGGGCCAGGGTGAAAAACTGTTTTTT. The encoded protein is CATSGSGQGEKLFF.

The V and J genes are TRBV6-5 and TRBJ1-4; maybe TRBD1 (5 bases). This CDR3 spans 14 amino acids. Per germline, CDR1 MNHEY and CDR2 SVGAGI. The germline V and J ends were trimmed by 5 bases and 0 bases, with 7 bases remaining between them. CDR3 amino acids: CASSLTATNEKLFF. Here the CDR3 DNA reads TGTGCCAGCAGTCTGACAGCAACTAATGAAAAACTGTTTTTT.

This clone came up once. The chain couples TRBV27 to TRBJ2-5, with D possibly matching TRBD1 (6 bases). The CDR3 consists of 13 residues. From germline, CDR1 is MNHEY and CDR2 SMNVEV (reference sequence). Trimming took 3 bases from V and 3 from J, leaving 8 bases between them. DNA for the CDR3: TGTGCCAGCAGTTTCAGGGGCGAAGAGACCCAGTACTTC. Translated: CASSFRGEETQYF.

The rearrangement joins TRBV10-3 to TRBJ2-1, with D possibly matching TRBD2 (6 bases). V was shortened by 6 bases and J by 8 bases, with 20 bases between the two germline ends. Germline CDR1 and CDR2: ENHRY and SYGVKD. The CDR3 has 15 residues. In DNA, the CDR3 is TGTGCCATCAGGGAAGGCTCCCCGGGAGTGGATGAGCAGTTCTTC. This sequence encodes CAIREGSPGVDEQFF.

The V gene is TRBV6-2 or TRBV6-3, the J gene TRBJ2-7; perhaps TRBD2 as D (5 bases). Germline CDR1 reads MNHEY; CDR2 reads SVGEGT. The CDR3 extends over 12 amino acids. V was clipped by 2 bases and J by 5 bases, with 7 bases between them. The CDR3 spells CASSYPTNEQYF. The CDR3 coding sequence is TGTGCCAGCAGTTACCCGACTAACGAGCAGTACTTC.

J is TRBJ2-7 and V is TRBV4-1, with D perhaps matching TRBD1 (6 bases). The CDR3 extends over 14 amino acids. The V gene lost 6 bases and the J gene lost 2 bases, with 14 bases spanning the gap. From germline, CDR1 is MGHRA and CDR2 YSYEKL. CDR3 bases: TGCGCCAGCAGTTCTCCGGGACAAACCTACGAGCAGTACTTC. This sequence encodes CASSSPGQTYEQYF.

CDR3 nucleotides: TGTGCCAGCAGCTTAGCCCCTGGACAGGAAAAACTGTTTTTT. Its translation is CASSLAPGQEKLFF. The chain joins TRBV7-9 to TRBJ1-4; tentative D call: TRBD1 (6 bases). The CDR3 has 14 amino acids. The ends were cut back, 0 bases at V and 8 bases at J, with 10 bases in the middle. Germline loops: CDR1 SEHNR, CDR2 FQNEAQ (reference sequence).

The chain couples TRBV19 to TRBJ2-4; tentative D call: TRBD1 (6 bases). CDR1 and CDR2 (germline): LNHDA, SQIVND (reference sequence). There are 14 residues in the CDR3. V lost 4 bases and J lost 7, with 14 bases in between. The CDR3 protein is CASSTTGQGNIQYF. As DNA, the CDR3 is TGTGCCAGTAGTACAACAGGGCAGGGGAACATTCAGTACTTC. The full variable domain, its missing parts supplied by reference TRBV19 and TRBJ2-4, is DGGITQSPKYLFRKEGQNVTLSCEQNLNHDAMYWYRQDPGQGLRLIYYSQIVNDFQKGDIAEGYSVSREKKESFPLTVTSAQKNPTAFYLCASSTTGQGNIQYFGAGTRLSVL.

The gene calls are TRBV18 and TRBJ1-1; D is possibly TRBD1 (6 bases). The CDR3 runs to 14 residues. CDR1 KGHSH and CDR2 LQKENI come from the germline V gene. V was clipped by 4 bases and J by 1 base, with 10 bases between them. The CDR3 DNA sequence: TGTGCCAGCTCACTTGACAGGACGAACACTGAAGCTTTCTTT. Protein sequence: CASSLDRTNTEAFF. Drawing the rest from reference TRBV18 and TRBJ1-1, the complete variable domain is NAGVMQNPRHLVRRRGQEARLRCSPMKGHSHVYWYRQLPEEGLKFMVYLQKENIIDESGMPKERFSAEFPKEGPSILRIQQVVRGDSAAYFCASSLDRTNTEAFFGQGTRLTVV.